A selection of T cell receptor beta chains follows, all from one sample in a study of response to subunit inactivated influenza vaccine. TCRdb re-derived calls from the RT-PCR reads in MiXCR, one entry per CDR3 protein. The sample shows around 710,000 distinct CDR3 sequences, approximately 14% of them seen only once. The sample in question was PBMCs from blood, obtained less than 15 days before vaccination. The origin of the receptors is a man between 45 and 60 years old who received an inactivated influenza vaccine. The CDR3 runs from the conserved cysteine through the conserved F or W.

>TRBJ2-3|TRBV5-1
CASSLRPGRTDTQYF
>TRBJ2-2|TRBV6-2/TRBV6-3
CASSSITTGELFF
>TRBJ2-7|TRBV9
CASSPTAASYEQYF
>TRBJ2-7|TRBV18
CASSPSRIGTKYEQYF
>TRBJ2-5|TRBV7-9
CASSPRDLTRETQYF
>TRBJ2-1|TRBV3-1
CASSQDSSGLDEQFF
>TRBJ2-7|TRBV30
CAWTSVQGLYEQYF
>TRBJ1-5|TRBV29-1
CSVRDSGQPQHF
>TRBJ2-7|TRBV5-1
CASSLAGGLSEQYF
>TRBJ2-3|TRBV5-5
CASSSTDNTDTQYF
>TRBJ2-7|TRBV9
CASSVDGAGASYEQYF
>TRBJ2-1|TRBV2
CASSNDRGSWNEQFF
>TRBJ1-5|TRBV20-1
CSASKDRANQPQHF
>TRBJ1-2|TRBV30
CAWSDGGSNYGYTF
>TRBJ2-7|TRBV12-3/TRBV12-4
CASSLKSSGPYEQYF
>TRBJ2-7|TRBV4-3
CASSQAQGWEQYF
>TRBJ2-5|TRBV29-1
CSVQKGRTQYF
>TRBJ2-2|TRBV20-1
CSAPRRGSNTGELFF
>TRBJ2-7|TRBV12-3/TRBV12-4
CASSLRAGGGGEQYF
>TRBJ2-7|TRBV4-3
CASSQDQRDRGHEQYF